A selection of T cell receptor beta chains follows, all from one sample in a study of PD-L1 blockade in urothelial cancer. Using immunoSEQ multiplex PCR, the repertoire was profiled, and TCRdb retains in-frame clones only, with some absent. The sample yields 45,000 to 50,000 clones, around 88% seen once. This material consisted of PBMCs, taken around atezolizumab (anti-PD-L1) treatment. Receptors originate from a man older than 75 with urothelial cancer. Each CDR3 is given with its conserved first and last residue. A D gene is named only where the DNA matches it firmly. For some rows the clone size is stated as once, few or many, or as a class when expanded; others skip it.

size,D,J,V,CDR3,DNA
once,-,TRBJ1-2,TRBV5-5,CASSLRGGVDYGYTF,TGTGCCAGCAGCTTGCGAGGGGGAGTCGACTATGGCTACACCTTC
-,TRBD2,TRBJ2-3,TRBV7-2,CASSLTSSGSFTDTQYF,TGTGCCAGCAGCTTAACTTCTAGCGGGAGCTTCACAGATACGCAGTATTTT
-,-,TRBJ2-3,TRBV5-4,CASSSRLMPDRWYF,TGTGCCAGCAGTTCGCGACTGATGCCCGACAGGTGGTATTTT
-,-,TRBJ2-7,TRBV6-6,CASSYGESRAYEQYF,TGTGCCAGCAGTTACGGGGAGTCAAGAGCCTACGAGCAGTACTTC
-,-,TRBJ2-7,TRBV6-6,CASSYPGVEQYF,TGTGCCAGCAGTTACCCGGGGGTCGAGCAGTACTTC
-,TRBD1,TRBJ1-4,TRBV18,CASSGDSNEKLFF,TGTGCCAGCTCGGGGGACAGTAATGAAAAACTGTTTTTT
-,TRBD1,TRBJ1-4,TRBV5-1,CASSLDRGGNEKLFF,TGCGCCAGCAGCCTCGACAGGGGCGGAAACGAAAAACTGTTTTTT
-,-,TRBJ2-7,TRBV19,CASSLIASSYEQYF,TGTGCCAGTAGCCTCATAGCGAGCTCCTACGAGCAGTACTTC
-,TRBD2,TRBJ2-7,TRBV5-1,CASSMGTSGSYEQYF,TGCGCCAGCAGCATGGGGACTAGCGGATCCTACGAGCAGTACTTC
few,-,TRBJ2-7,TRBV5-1,CASSLAPGGETQSYEQYF,TGCGCCAGCAGCTTGGCCCCGGGCGGGGAAACCCAATCCTACGAGCAGTACTTC
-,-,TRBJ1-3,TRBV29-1,CSVGQGRGNTIYF,TGCAGCGTTGGGCAGGGGCGTGGAAACACCATATATTTT
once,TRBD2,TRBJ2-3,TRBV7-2,CASSLSGRSTDTQYF,TGTGCCAGCAGCCTTAGCGGGAGGTCCACAGATACGCAGTATTTT
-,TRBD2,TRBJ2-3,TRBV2,CASSPGTSGGTDTQYF,TGTGCCAGCAGCCCGGGAACTAGCGGGGGCACAGATACGCAGTATTTT
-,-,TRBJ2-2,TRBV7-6,CASSSDYNRGELFF,TGTGCCAGCAGCTCGGACTACAATCGCGGGGAGCTGTTTTTT
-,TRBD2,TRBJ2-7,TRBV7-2,CASSLNSGLVWHEQYF,TGTGCCAGCAGCTTAAACTCCGGACTAGTCTGGCACGAGCAGTACTTC
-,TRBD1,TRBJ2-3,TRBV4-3,CASSRTQGADTQYF,TGCGCCAGCAGCCGCACCCAGGGGGCGGATACGCAGTATTTT
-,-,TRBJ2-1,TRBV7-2,CASSLAPGPVEYNEQFF,TGTGCCAGCAGCTTAGCGCCTGGCCCCGTTGAATACAATGAGCAGTTCTTC
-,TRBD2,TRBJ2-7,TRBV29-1,CSVASSGRGGWAYEQYF,TGCAGCGTAGCCTCTAGCGGGAGAGGGGGTTGGGCCTACGAGCAGTACTTC
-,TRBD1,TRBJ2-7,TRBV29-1,CSAGTGFNEQYF,TGCAGCGCCGGGACAGGGTTCAACGAGCAGTACTTC
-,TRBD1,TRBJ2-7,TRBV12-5,CASGLDRGQQYF,TGTGCTAGTGGCTTGGACAGGGGACAGCAGTACTTC
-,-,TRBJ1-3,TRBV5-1,CASSLDPQASGNTIYF,TGCGCCAGCAGCTTGGATCCGCAGGCCTCTGGAAACACCATATATTTT
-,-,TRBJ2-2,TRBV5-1,CASSLVGTGELFF,TGCGCCAGCAGCTTGGTCGGGACCGGGGAGCTGTTTTTT
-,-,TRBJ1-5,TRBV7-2,CASSPRRDQPQHF,TGTGCCAGCAGCCCCCGGAGGGATCAGCCCCAGCATTTT
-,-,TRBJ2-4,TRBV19,CASSTQEGGAKNIQYF,TGTGCCAGTAGTACCCAAGAGGGGGGGGCCAAAAACATTCAGTACTTC
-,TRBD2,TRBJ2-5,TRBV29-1,CSVGGVVAGAGSMETQYF,TGCAGCGTTGGTGGGGTGGTGGCGGGAGCGGGGAGCATGGAGACCCAGTACTTC
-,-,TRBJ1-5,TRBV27,CASSWEQDQPQHF,TGTGCCAGCAGTTGGGAGCAAGACCAGCCCCAGCATTTT
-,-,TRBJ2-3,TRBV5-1,CASSLGTSTDTQYF,TGCGCCAGCAGCTTGGGGACTAGCACAGATACGCAGTATTTT
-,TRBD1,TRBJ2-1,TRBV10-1,CASSERDRGYNEQFF,TGCGCCAGCAGTGAGAGGGACAGGGGCTACAATGAGCAGTTCTTC
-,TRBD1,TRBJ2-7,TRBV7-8,CASSTSGTGISYEQYF,TGTGCCAGCAGCACCTCCGGGACAGGAATCTCCTACGAGCAGTACTTC
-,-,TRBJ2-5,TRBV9,CASSARVETEYQETQYF,TGTGCCAGCAGCGCCAGAGTAGAGACAGAGTACCAAGAGACCCAGTACTTC
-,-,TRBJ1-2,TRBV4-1,CASSQGLGDNYGYTF,TGCGCCAGCAGCCAAGGGTTAGGAGACAACTATGGCTACACCTTC